A single sample is the source of the 13 T cell receptor beta chains below, sequenced in a study of blood T cell repertoires in COVID-19. This table comes from immunoSEQ multiplex PCR, and its TCRdb copy is limited to in-frame clones, with some not included. The table has approximately 40,000 clones, over 70% seen once. Source material: peripheral blood. All receptors come from a woman aged 70-85 years with acute or convalescent COVID-19.

This chain joins TRBV6-4 and TRBJ2-2; no reliable D call. V was pared by 10 bases and J by 5 bases, with 14 bases between. From germline, CDR1 is MRHNA and CDR2 SNTAGT. The CDR3 has 13 residues. The CDR3 reads CATRQRPTGELFF. DNA for the CDR3: TGTGCCACCCGCCAGAGGCCTACCGGGGAGCTGTTTTTT.

This chain connects TRBV9 to TRBJ2-1; D gene uncertain. Between the trimmed V and J ends, which lost 3 bases and 0 bases, there was a span of 10 bases. The germline V gene has CDR1 SGDLS and CDR2 YYNGEE. The CDR3 spans 15 residues. Here the CDR3 reads CASSGDMASYNEQFF. The CDR3 DNA reads as TGTGCCAGCAGCGGCGACATGGCCTCCTACAATGAGCAGTTCTTC.

This rearrangement joins TRBV11-2 to TRBJ2-5, with a weak D call TRBD2 (7 bases). This CDR3 has 14 amino acids. The V gene's germline CDR1 is SGHAT and CDR2 FQNNGV. Trimming cost V 1 base and J 4 bases, with 10 bases left between them. This CDR3 reads CASSLGGGGETQYF. CDR3 DNA sequence: TGTGCCAGCAGCTTAGGCGGGGGCGGAGAGACCCAGTACTTC.

The V gene is TRBV18, the J gene TRBJ2-7, with D perhaps matching TRBD1 (6 bases). The germline V gene has CDR1 KGHSH and CDR2 LQKENI. The ends were cut back, 5 bases at V and 4 bases at J, with 15 bases in the middle. The CDR3 consists of 14 residues. CDR3 DNA: TGTGCCAGCTCAGACTGGGACAAACAGTACGAGCAGTACGTC. Residues: CASSDWDKQYEQYV.

This clone has only a few counts. The chain combines TRBV11-3 with TRBJ1-1, with TRBD1 matching 7 bases. Per the germline V gene, CDR1 is SGHNT and CDR2 is YENEEA. The J segment lost 3 bases and the V segment lost 5 bases, leaving 3 bases of the junction unmatched. This CDR3 comprises 13 residues. CDR3 protein: CASSAGTDTEAFF. CDR3 DNA: TGTGCCAGCAGCGCAGGGACAGACACTGAAGCTTTCTTT.

The chain uses TRBV5-1 and TRBJ2-3; perhaps TRBD1 as D (7 bases). This CDR3 is built from 13 residues. Trimming shortened V by 7 bases and J by 3 bases, and 12 bases separated the two germline ends. Germline V gene lookup returns CDR1 SGHRS and CDR2 YFSETQ. The CDR3 loop is CASWSGGTDTQYF. The CDR3 nucleotides read TGCGCCAGCTGGTCAGGGGGGACAGATACGCAGTATTTT. Full variable domain (outside the CDR3, taken from reference TRBV5-1 and TRBJ2-3): KAGVTQTPRYLIKTRGQQVTLSCSPISGHRSVSWYQQTPGQGLQFLFEYFSETQRNKGNFPGRFSGRQFSNSRSEMNVSTLELGDSALYLCASWSGGTDTQYFGPGTRLTVL.

This chain connects TRBV2 to TRBJ2-3; perhaps TRBD2 as D (5 bases). The CDR3 loop spans 15 amino acids. CDR1 SNHLY and CDR2 FYNNEI come from the germline V gene. V shed 8 bases and J shed 2 bases, with 17 bases lying between them. CDR3 nucleotide sequence: TGTGCCAGCTATGGAGGACCAAGGACCACAGATACGCAGTATTTT. Its protein product is CASYGGPRTTDTQYF.

The chain joins TRBV6-6 to TRBJ2-7, with D possibly being TRBD2 (5 bases). V gave up 4 bases and J gave up 7 bases, with 11 bases separating them. The CDR3 is 12 amino acids. Germline lookup yields CDR1 MNHNY and CDR2 SVGAGI (reference sequence). The chain's CDR3 is CASSSQTGEQYV. The CDR3 DNA is TGTGCCAGCAGTTCTCAGACGGGGGAGCAGTACGTC.

A note on this clone: Other DNA sequences in the sample encode the same CDR3. V usage is TRBV5-6 and J usage is TRBJ2-7; TRBD2 matches at 7 bases. CDR3 length: 16 amino acids. V was pared by 4 bases and J by 0 bases, with 10 bases of the junction left unmatched. CDR1 and CDR2 (germline): SGHDT, YYEEEE. This CDR3 reads CASSPLAGGSSYEQYV. DNA for the CDR3: TGTGCCAGCAGCCCGTTAGCGGGCGGGAGCTCCTACGAGCAGTACGTC.

The rearrangement joins TRBV14 to TRBJ1-5, with a possible D match to TRBD1 (5 bases). CDR3 length equals 14 residues. Germline V lookup: CDR1 SGHDN, CDR2 FVKESK. The germline V and J ends were trimmed by 4 bases and 6 bases, with 13 bases remaining between them. As DNA, the CDR3 is TGTGCCAGCAGCCTAACGACAGTTACTCAGCCCCAGCATTTT. Protein product: CASSLTTVTQPQHF.

The chain couples TRBV6-5 to TRBJ1-2; D perhaps matches TRBD1 (6 bases). Germline V gene data show CDR1 as MNHEY and CDR2 as SVGAGI. CDR3 length equals 14 residues. The V gene lost 3 bases and the J gene lost 6 bases, with 14 bases spanning the gap. The CDR3 protein is CASSYLGATDGYTF. In DNA form, the CDR3 reads TGTGCCAGCAGTTATTTGGGGGCTACGGATGGCTACACCTTC.

The chain has TRBV7-8 and TRBJ1-1; D is unresolved. The CDR3 has 15 residues. V was trimmed by 1 base and J by 1 base, leaving 10 bases between them. Germline loops: CDR1 SGHVS, CDR2 FQNEAQ. DNA of the CDR3: TGTGCCAGCAGCTTAGTGGGCAGCGGGAACACTGAAGCTTTCTTT. It codes for CASSLVGSGNTEAFF. Looking up the rest from reference TRBV7-8 and TRBJ1-1 gives the full variable domain: GAGVSQSPRYKVAKRGQDVALRCDPISGHVSLFWYQQALGQGPEFLTYFQNEAQLDKSGLPSDRFFAERPEGSVSTLKIQRTQQEDSAVYLCASSLVGSGNTEAFFGQGTRLTVV.

This CDR3 is CASSQVGRGHGYTF. CDR3 DNA: TGCGCCAGCAGCCAAGTCGGCAGGGGGCATGGCTACACCTTC. The chain carries TRBV4-3 and TRBJ1-2, with 8 bases aligning to TRBD1. Germline V gives CDR1 LGHNA, CDR2 YSLEER. V dropped 1 base and J dropped 6; count of bases not matched to a gene: 4. CDR3 size: 14 residues.